Described below is a single TCR beta chain sequence and its context. The antigen remains unidentified. These data originate in a study of OX40 agonist ivuxolimab in advanced cancers. Generated by immunoSEQ multiplex PCR, the TCRdb table keeps only in-frame clones and is missing some. The table shows about 150,000 clones, with just over 90% occurring only once. The CDR3 covers 16 residues. After removal of 3 bases from V and 0 bases from J, the junction contained 4 bases not matched to a gene. CDR1 and CDR2 (germline): MDHEN, SYDVKM. Study-wide points: Patients with a partial response at 0.1-3.0 mg/kg had among the lowest clonal expansion. In CD8+ T cells, expanded clones were on average more numerous than in CD4+.

The chain joins TRBV28 to TRBJ2-1; 8 bases align to TRBD2. The origin of this receptor is an adult with an advanced solid tumor such as melanoma, head and neck, liver or kidney cancer. The source material was CD4+ or CD8+ T cells sorted from blood, sampled in a trial of the OX40 agonist ivuxolimab. CDR3 in DNA: TGTGCCAGCAGTTTTCGTGGACTAGCCTCCTACAATGAGCAGTTCTTC. This encodes CASSFRGLASYNEQFF.